A selection of T cell receptor beta chains follows, all from one sample in a study of PD-L1 blockade in urothelial cancer. Some clones are missing from TCRdb's copy, which holds only in-frame ones; the method was immunoSEQ multiplex PCR. The sample yields about 50,000 clones, over 75% seen once. The source was PBMCs, collected around atezolizumab (anti-PD-L1) treatment. The receptors stem from a man in his fifties with urothelial cancer. Each CDR3 is given with its conserved first and last residue. D genes are given only for firm matches. Clone sizes are given selectively: once, few, many, or a class where the clone is expanded.

j_gene,d_gene,v_gene,abundance,CDR3nt,CDR3aa
TRBJ1-1,-,TRBV7-9,-,TGTGCCAGCAGCCCGAGAGGAGGACCGTCCCAAGCTTTCTTT,CASSPRGGPSQAFF
TRBJ1-1,TRBD1,TRBV6-5,-,TGTGCCAGCAGGAGGGGGCAGGGGAACACTGAAGCTTTCTTT,CASRRGQGNTEAFF
TRBJ2-3,TRBD2,TRBV2,-,TGTGCCAGCAGAAGGACTAGCGAGAGCACAGATACGCAGTATTTT,CASRRTSESTDTQYF
TRBJ2-3,TRBD2,TRBV5-1,once,TGCGCCAGCAGTCGGGGGGGGTCCACAGATACGCAGTATTTT,CASSRGGSTDTQYF
TRBJ2-1,-,TRBV6-5,once,TGTGCCAGCAGTTACACCGTCCCGGAGGCCGCCAATGAGCAGTTCTTC,CASSYTVPEAANEQFF
TRBJ2-4,TRBD1,TRBV5-1,-,TGCGCCAGCAGCTTGGAGACAGGGGAAATGCTAGCCAAAAACATTCAGTACTTC,CASSLETGEMLAKNIQYF
TRBJ1-1,TRBD1,TRBV29-1,-,TGCACCGTGGACAGGCTGAACACTGAAGCTTTCTTT,CTVDRLNTEAFF
TRBJ1-2,TRBD1,TRBV7-2,-,TGTGCCAGCAGCGGTAGAGGGACAGGGGCATCCTATGGCTACACCTTC,CASSGRGTGASYGYTF
TRBJ2-7,TRBD2,TRBV11-2,-,TGTGCCAGCAGCTTAGCGGGAGGGATATACGAGCAGTACTTC,CASSLAGGIYEQYF
TRBJ2-1,TRBD1,TRBV5-1,once,TGCGCCAGCAGCTTGGCGGCAGGGGGTCCCTACAATGAGCAGTTCTTC,CASSLAAGGPYNEQFF
TRBJ2-2,TRBD1,TRBV5-1,-,TGCGCCAGCGGGTTCCCGAGAGGGACAGTGAACACCGGGGAGCTGTTTTTT,CASGFPRGTVNTGELFF
TRBJ1-5,-,TRBV10-2,-,TGCGCCAGCAGTGACTTCGATCCCTTTTTTACAAGCAATCAGCCCCAGCATTTT,CASSDFDPFFTSNQPQHF
TRBJ2-5,-,TRBV11-2,-,TGTGCCAGCAGCTTAAATCCAGGGAGGTGGACCCAGTACTTC,CASSLNPGRWTQYF
TRBJ2-5,-,TRBV7-3,-,TGTGCCAGCAGCTCCCGACTACAACCAGAGACCCAGTACTTC,CASSSRLQPETQYF
TRBJ2-2,TRBD2,TRBV5-4,-,TGTGCCAGCAGCTCGGGACTAGCGCTCAGCACCGGGGAGCTGTTTTTT,CASSSGLALSTGELFF
TRBJ2-7,TRBD2,TRBV27,-,TGTGCCAGCAGTCTCGGGACTAGCGGGGTTACGGGGCAGTACTTC,CASSLGTSGVTGQYF
TRBJ1-3,-,TRBV13,-,TGTGCCAGCAGCCCGTCCCCGGACACCATATATTTT,CASSPSPDTIYF
TRBJ2-6,-,TRBV7-9,-,TGTGCCAGCAGCTTGGGGCTTGGGGCCAACGTCCTGACTTTC,CASSLGLGANVLTF
TRBJ2-7,TRBD2,TRBV5-5,once,TGTGCCAGCAGCTTGGGCGGGGGAGGAGTGTACGAGCAGTACTTC,CASSLGGGGVYEQYF
TRBJ2-1,TRBD2,TRBV4-3,-,TGCGCCAGCAGCCCCGGGACTAGCGGGAGGGCCGGAAATGAGCAGTTCTTC,CASSPGTSGRAGNEQFF
TRBJ2-7,-,TRBV18,-,TGTGCCAGCTCGCCTGATACAGGGAGAGAGCAGTACTTC,CASSPDTGREQYF
TRBJ1-1,-,TRBV19,-,TGTGCCAGTAAAAAGTCTGGGGCCTTGATTGAAGCTTTCTTT,CASKKSGALIEAFF
TRBJ2-3,TRBD2,TRBV4-3,-,TGCGCCAGCAGCCAGGTTAGCGGGAGGGCCTGGACAGATACGCAGTATTTT,CASSQVSGRAWTDTQYF
TRBJ2-5,TRBD2,TRBV28,-,TGTGCCAGCAGTTGGGTATTAGTAGGTCGCGGGAGGGCCGCAGGAGAGACCCAGTACTTC,CASSWVLVGRGRAAGETQYF
TRBJ1-5,-,TRBV6-1,-,TGTGCCAGCAGTGCAAATCAGCCCCAGCATTTT,CASSANQPQHF
TRBJ2-1,-,TRBV19,-,TGTGCCAGTAGTCGTCTCGGGAGCGGCTTTTACAATGAGCAGTTCTTC,CASSRLGSGFYNEQFF
TRBJ2-2,-,TRBV18,-,TGTGCCAGCTCACCCGGGGTGGGCACCGGGGAGCTGTTTTTT,CASSPGVGTGELFF
TRBJ2-2,-,TRBV19,-,TGTGCCAGTAGTACCAGGGGGGCCGGGGAGCTGTTTTTT,CASSTRGAGELFF
TRBJ2-7,-,TRBV5-6,-,TGTGCCAGCGCCCGTGACAGGTTTGACGAGCAGTACTTC,CASARDRFDEQYF
TRBJ1-2,-,TRBV28,-,TGTGCCAGCAGTTTGCTCAGGGTCGACTATGGCTACACCTTC,CASSLLRVDYGYTF
TRBJ2-1,TRBD1,TRBV18,-,TGTGCCAGCTCACTAATACCAACGGGACAGGGGAATGAGCAGTTCTTC,CASSLIPTGQGNEQFF
TRBJ1-6,-,TRBV6-5,-,TGTGCCAGCAGTTACGCAGGGCTTGGAACGTCACCCCTCCACTTT,CASSYAGLGTSPLHF
TRBJ2-4,-,TRBV4-3,once,TGCGCCAGCAGCCAAGCCCCCCCGGGAGCTGGCGGTGCGGCCAAAAACATTCAGTACTTC,CASSQAPPGAGGAAKNIQYF
TRBJ2-2,-,TRBV5-6,-,TGTGCCAGCAGCTTGGTGGGCGGGATAGGGGCCGGGGAGCTGTTTTTT,CASSLVGGIGAGELFF
TRBJ2-7,-,TRBV29-1,medium-sized,TGCAGCGTTCAACAAAAACCCTACGAGCAGTACTTC,CSVQQKPYEQYF
TRBJ2-1,TRBD2,TRBV4-1,-,TGCGCCAGCAGCCAAGACAGGGCACTAGCGGGGGGGAGGAATGAGCAGTTCTTC,CASSQDRALAGGRNEQFF
TRBJ1-5,TRBD1,TRBV19,-,TGTGCCAGTAGTACCACCCAGACAGGGTTTAGCAATCAGCCCCAGCATTTT,CASSTTQTGFSNQPQHF
TRBJ2-3,TRBD2,TRBV11-2,few,TGTGCCAGCAGCCCACTAGCGGTAAGCACAGATACGCAGTATTTT,CASSPLAVSTDTQYF
TRBJ2-7,-,TRBV5-4,-,TGTGCCAGCAGCTCGGACCGGGGGAGCTACGAGCAGTACTTC,CASSSDRGSYEQYF
TRBJ2-1,-,TRBV5-1,-,TGCGCCAGCAGAGGTGTAGCCGGTCCCTACAATGAGCAGTTCTTC,CASRGVAGPYNEQFF
TRBJ2-3,TRBD2,TRBV6-5,-,TGTGCCAGCAGTCAACTAGCGGCTAGCACAGATACGCAGTATTTT,CASSQLAASTDTQYF
TRBJ2-7,TRBD2,TRBV6-5,few,TGTGCCAGCAGTGCTAGCGGGAGCTACGAGCAGTACTTC,CASSASGSYEQYF
TRBJ2-5,TRBD2,TRBV7-8,-,TGTGCCAGCAGCTCCCAAGCGGGGAAAGAGACCCAGTACTTC,CASSSQAGKETQYF
TRBJ2-3,TRBD2,TRBV10-3,-,TGTGCCATCAGTGAGTCAACTAGCGGGGGACCAGATACGCAGTATTTT,CAISESTSGGPDTQYF
TRBJ2-3,TRBD2,TRBV9,few,TGTGCCAGCAGCACCCGGACTAGCGGGAGGAACACAGATACGCAGTATTTT,CASSTRTSGRNTDTQYF